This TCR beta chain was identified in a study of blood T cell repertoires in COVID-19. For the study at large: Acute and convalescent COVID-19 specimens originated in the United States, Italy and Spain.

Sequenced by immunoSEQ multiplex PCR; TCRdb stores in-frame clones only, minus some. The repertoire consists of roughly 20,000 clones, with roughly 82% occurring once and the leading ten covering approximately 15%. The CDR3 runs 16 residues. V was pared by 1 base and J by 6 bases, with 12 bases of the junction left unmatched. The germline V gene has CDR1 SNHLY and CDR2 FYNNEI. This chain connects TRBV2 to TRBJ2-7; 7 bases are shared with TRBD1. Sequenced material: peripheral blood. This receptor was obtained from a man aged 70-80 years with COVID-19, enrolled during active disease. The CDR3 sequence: CASSEGPGGTLVEQYF. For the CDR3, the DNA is TGTGCCAGCAGTGAAGGTCCAGGGGGAACTCTGGTCGAGCAGTACTTC. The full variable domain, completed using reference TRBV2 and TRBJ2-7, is EPEVTQTPSHQVTQMGQEVILRCVPISNHLYFYWYRQILGQKVEFLVSFYNNEISEKSEIFDDQFSVERPDGSNFTLKIRSTKLEDSAMYFCASSEGPGGTLVEQYFGPGTRLTVT.